The 4 T cell receptor beta chains below come from one sample, sequenced in a study of blood T cell repertoires in COVID-19. The method was immunoSEQ multiplex PCR; TCRdb's version includes in-frame clones alone and lacks a portion of them. The sample holds 140,000 to 150,000 clones, 65% to 90% seen once. The sequenced material came from peripheral blood. The receptors were gathered from a human donor in a cohort sampled during active COVID-19.

The rearrangement links TRBV27 to TRBJ2-7; D is perhaps TRBD2 (5 bases). Germline V gene sequence: CDR1 MNHEY, CDR2 SMNVEV (reference sequence). V shed 3 bases and J shed 5 bases, with 20 bases lying between them. The CDR3 loop spans 16 amino acids. The CDR3 loop reads CASSFRATGLGHEQYF. The CDR3 nucleotides read TGTGCCAGCAGTTTTCGGGCGACTGGACTCGGCCACGAGCAGTACTTC.

This clone came up a few times. CDR3 sequence (DNA): TGTGCCAGCAGCAGACAGGAGAGCTCCTATAATTCACCCCTCCACTTT. Residues: CASSRQESSYNSPLHF. The chain joins TRBV7-9 to TRBJ1-6, with a tentative D call TRBD1 (6 bases). V was pared by 5 bases and J by 0 bases, with 11 bases between. The CDR3 covers 16 residues. Germline V lookup: CDR1 SEHNR, CDR2 FQNEAQ (reference sequence). The complete variable domain, with remaining parts taken from reference TRBV7-9 and TRBJ1-6, reads DTGVSQNPRHKITKRGQNVTFRCDPISEHNRLYWYRQTLGQGPEFLTYFQNEAQLEKSRLLSDRFSAERPKGSFSTLEIQRTEQGDSAMYLCASSRQESSYNSPLHFGNGTRLTVT.

This chain connects TRBV7-8 to TRBJ2-6, with TRBD1 as a possible D gene (6 bases). V was pared by 1 base and J by 2 bases, with 9 bases between. The germline CDR1 and CDR2 sequences are SGHVS and FQNEAQ. The CDR3 consists of 16 residues. DNA of the CDR3: TGTGCCAGCAGCTTAGTCAGGGGAACTGGGGCCAACGTCCTGACTTTC. It codes for CASSLVRGTGANVLTF.

J is TRBJ1-1 and V is TRBV6-6; D gene unclear. Germline lookup yields CDR1 MNHNY and CDR2 SVGAGI (reference sequence). The length of the CDR3 is 15 residues. The V and J ends lost 3 bases and 1 base respectively, with 12 bases between them. CDR3 amino acids: CASSYAPQANTEAFF. DNA for the CDR3: TGTGCCAGCAGTTATGCCCCGCAGGCGAACACTGAAGCTTTCTTT.